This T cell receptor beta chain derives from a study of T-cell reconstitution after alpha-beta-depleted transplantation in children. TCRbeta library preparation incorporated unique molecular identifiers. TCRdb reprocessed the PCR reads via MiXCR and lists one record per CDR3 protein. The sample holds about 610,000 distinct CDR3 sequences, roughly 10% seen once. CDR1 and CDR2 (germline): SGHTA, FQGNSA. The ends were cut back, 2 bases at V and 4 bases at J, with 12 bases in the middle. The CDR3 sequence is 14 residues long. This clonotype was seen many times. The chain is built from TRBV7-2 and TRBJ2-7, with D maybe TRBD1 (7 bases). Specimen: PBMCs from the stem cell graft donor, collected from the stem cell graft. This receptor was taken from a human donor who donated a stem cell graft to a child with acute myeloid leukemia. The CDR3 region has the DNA TGTGCCAGCAGCTTACAGGGGGGTGGATACGAGCAGTACTTC. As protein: CASSLQGGGYEQYF.